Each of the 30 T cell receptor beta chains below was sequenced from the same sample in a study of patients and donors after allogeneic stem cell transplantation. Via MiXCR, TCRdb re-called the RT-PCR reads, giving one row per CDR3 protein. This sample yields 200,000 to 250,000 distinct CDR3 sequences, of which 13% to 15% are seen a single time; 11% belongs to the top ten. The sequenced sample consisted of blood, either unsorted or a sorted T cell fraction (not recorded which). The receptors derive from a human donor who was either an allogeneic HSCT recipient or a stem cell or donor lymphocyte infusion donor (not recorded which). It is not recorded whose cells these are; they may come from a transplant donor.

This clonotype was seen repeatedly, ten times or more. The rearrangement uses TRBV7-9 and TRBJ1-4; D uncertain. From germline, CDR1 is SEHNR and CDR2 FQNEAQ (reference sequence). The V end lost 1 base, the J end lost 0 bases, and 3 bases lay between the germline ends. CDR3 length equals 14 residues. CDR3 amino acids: CASSLGATNEKLFF. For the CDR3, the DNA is TGTGCCAGCAGCTTAGGGGCAACTAATGAAAAACTGTTTTTT.

CDR3 in DNA: TGCAGTGCTAGTCGTATGGGGGCCCCCAATCAGCCCCAGCATTTT. Amino acid sequence: CSASRMGAPNQPQHF. The chain couples TRBV20-1 to TRBJ1-5; a possible D gene is TRBD1 (6 bases). The CDR3 covers 15 residues. V was shortened by 3 bases and J by 3 bases, with 15 bases between the two germline ends. Germline values: CDR1 DFQATT, CDR2 SNEGSKA (reference sequence).

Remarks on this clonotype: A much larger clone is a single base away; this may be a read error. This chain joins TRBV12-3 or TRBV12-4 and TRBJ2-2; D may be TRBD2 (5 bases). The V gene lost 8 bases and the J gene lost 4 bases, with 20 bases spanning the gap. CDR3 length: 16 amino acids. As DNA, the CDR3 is TGTGCCAGCGGTGAGACGTCAGGACTCATCACCGGGGAGCTGTTTTTT. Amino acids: CASGETSGLITGELFF.

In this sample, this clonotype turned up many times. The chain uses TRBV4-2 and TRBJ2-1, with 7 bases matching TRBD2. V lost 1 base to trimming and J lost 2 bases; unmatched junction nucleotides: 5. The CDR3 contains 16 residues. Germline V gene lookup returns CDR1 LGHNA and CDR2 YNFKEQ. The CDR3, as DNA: TGTGCCAGCAGCCAAGGTGGGGGGGGGGCCTACAATGAGCAGTTCTTC. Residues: CASSQGGGGAYNEQFF.

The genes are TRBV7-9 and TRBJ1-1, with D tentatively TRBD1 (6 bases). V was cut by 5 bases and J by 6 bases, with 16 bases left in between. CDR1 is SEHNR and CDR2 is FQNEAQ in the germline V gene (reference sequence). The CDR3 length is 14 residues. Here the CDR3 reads CASSPTGPAPEAFF. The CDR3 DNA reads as TGTGCCAGCAGCCCCACAGGGCCGGCTCCTGAAGCTTTCTTT.

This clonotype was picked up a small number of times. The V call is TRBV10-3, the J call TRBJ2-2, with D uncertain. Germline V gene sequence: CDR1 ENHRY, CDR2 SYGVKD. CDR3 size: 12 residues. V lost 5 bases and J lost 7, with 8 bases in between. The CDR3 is CAISPGLGELFF. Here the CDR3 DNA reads TGTGCCATCAGTCCTGGCCTCGGGGAGCTGTTTTTT.

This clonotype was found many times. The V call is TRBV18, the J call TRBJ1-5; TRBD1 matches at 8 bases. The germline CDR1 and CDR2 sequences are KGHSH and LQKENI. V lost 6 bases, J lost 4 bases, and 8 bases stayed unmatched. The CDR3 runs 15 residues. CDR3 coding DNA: TGTGCCAGCTCCCACCGACAGGGGCTAAATCAGCCCCAGCATTTT. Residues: CASSHRQGLNQPQHF.

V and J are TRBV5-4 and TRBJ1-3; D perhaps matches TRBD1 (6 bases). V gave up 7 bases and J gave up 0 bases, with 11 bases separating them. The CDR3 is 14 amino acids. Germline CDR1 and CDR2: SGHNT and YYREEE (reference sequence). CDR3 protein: CASSKGVSGNTIYF. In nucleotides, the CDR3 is TGTGCCAGCTCGAAGGGGGTCTCTGGAAACACCATATATTTT.

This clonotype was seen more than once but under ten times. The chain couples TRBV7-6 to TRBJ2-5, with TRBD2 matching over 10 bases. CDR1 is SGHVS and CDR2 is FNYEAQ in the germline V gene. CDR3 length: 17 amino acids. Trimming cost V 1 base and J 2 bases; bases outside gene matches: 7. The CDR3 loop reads CASSLVLAGAIQETQYF. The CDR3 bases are TGTGCCAGCAGCTTAGTGCTAGCGGGGGCGATACAAGAGACCCAGTACTTC.

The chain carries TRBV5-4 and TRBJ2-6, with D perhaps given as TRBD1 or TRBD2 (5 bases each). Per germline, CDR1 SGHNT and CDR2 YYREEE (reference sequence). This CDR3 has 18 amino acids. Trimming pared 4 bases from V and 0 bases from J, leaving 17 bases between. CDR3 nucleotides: TGTGCCAGCAGCAAAGCCGGGGCCTTCCCCTCTGGGGCCAACGTCCTGACTTTC. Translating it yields CASSKAGAFPSGANVLTF.

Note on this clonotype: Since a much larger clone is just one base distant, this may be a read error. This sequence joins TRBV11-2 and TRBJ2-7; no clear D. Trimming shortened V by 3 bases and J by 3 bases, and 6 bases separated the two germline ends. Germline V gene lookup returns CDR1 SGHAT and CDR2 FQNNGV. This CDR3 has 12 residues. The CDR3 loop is CASSLSNYEQYF. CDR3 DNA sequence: TGTGCCAGCAGCTTGAGCAACTACGAGCAGTACTTC.

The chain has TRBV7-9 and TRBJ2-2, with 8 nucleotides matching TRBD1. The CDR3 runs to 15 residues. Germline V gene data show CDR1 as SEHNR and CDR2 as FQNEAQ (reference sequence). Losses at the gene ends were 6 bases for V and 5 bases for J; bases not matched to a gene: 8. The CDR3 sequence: CASRLGTGGTGELFF. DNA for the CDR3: TGTGCCAGCAGGCTAGGCACAGGGGGAACCGGGGAGCTGTTTTTT.

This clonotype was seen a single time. In nucleotides, the CDR3 is TGTGCCAGCAGTTACCGGCAGGTGGGCTGGACAGGGGATGAGCAGTTCTTC. Protein product: CASSYRQVGWTGDEQFF. The chain links TRBV6-5 to TRBJ2-1; 9 bases line up with TRBD1. This CDR3 contains 17 residues. With V trimmed by 2 bases and J by 8 bases, 13 bases remained unmatched. In germline, CDR1 is MNHEY, CDR2 SVGAGI.

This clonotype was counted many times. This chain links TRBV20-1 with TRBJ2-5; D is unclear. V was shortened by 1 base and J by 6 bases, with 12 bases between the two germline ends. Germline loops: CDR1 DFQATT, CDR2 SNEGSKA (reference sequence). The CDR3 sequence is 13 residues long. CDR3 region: CSARVLSAQTQYF. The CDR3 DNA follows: TGCAGTGCTAGAGTGCTGAGTGCACAGACCCAGTACTTC.

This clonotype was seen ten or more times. CDR3: CASRTGQGSGQPQHF. In DNA, the CDR3 is TGTGCCAGCAGAACGGGACAGGGCTCGGGTCAGCCCCAGCATTTT. The V and J genes are TRBV27 and TRBJ1-5; TRBD1 matches at 9 bases. Unmatched junction bases numbered 9, after V lost 6 bases and J lost 6 bases. Germline CDR1 is MNHEY and CDR2 is SMNVEV (reference sequence). The CDR3 has 15 amino acids.

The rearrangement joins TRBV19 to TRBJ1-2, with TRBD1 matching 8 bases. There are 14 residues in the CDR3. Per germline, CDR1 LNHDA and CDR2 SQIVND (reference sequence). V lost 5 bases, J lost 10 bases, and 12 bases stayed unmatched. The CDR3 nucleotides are TGTGCCAGTAGTCCCAAGGACAGGGTTGTGGTCTACACCTTC. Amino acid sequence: CASSPKDRVVVYTF.

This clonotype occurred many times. CDR3 loop: CAISEPSGTGGDNYGYTF. The CDR3 DNA is TGTGCCATCAGTGAGCCATCCGGGACAGGGGGCGACAACTATGGCTACACCTTC. The chain has TRBV10-3 and TRBJ1-2; 12 bases align to TRBD1. Germline V CDR1 and CDR2: ENHRY, SYGVKD. The junction had 9 bases not matched to a gene; V was cut back by 2 bases and J by 2 bases. The length of the CDR3 is 18 residues.

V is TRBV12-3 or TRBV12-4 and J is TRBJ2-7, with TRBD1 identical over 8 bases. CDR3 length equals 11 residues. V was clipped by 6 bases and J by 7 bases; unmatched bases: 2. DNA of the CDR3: TGTGCCAGCAGACAGGGGGGAGAGCAGTACTTC. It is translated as CASRQGGEQYF.

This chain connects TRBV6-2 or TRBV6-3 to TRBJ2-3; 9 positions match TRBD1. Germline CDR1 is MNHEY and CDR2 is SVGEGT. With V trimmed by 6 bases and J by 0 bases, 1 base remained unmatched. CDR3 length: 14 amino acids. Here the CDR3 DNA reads TGTGCCAGCAGCGGGACAGGGAGCACAGATACGCAGTATTTT. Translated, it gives CASSGTGSTDTQYF.

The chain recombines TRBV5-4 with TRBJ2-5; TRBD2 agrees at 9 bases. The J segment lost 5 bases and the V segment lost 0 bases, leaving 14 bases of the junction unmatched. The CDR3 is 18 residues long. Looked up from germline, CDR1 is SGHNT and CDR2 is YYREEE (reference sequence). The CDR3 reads CASSLEGYGLAGKETQYF. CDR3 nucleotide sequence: TGTGCCAGCAGCTTGGAAGGTTATGGGCTAGCGGGAAAGGAGACCCAGTACTTC.

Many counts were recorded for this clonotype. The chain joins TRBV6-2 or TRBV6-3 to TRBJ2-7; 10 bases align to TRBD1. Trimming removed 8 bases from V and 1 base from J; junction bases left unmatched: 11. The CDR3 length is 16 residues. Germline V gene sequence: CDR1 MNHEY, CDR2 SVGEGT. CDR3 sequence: CASGEPRDRGSYEQYF. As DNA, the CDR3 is TGTGCCAGCGGAGAACCTCGGGACAGGGGTTCCTACGAGCAGTACTTC.

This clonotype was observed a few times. The CDR3 nucleotides are TGCAGTGCTAGCTCGACAGGGGGTGACACAGATACGCAGTATTTT. This translates into CSASSTGGDTDTQYF. The chain couples TRBV20-1 to TRBJ2-3; TRBD1 aligns across 9 bases. The length of the CDR3 is 15 residues. V gave up 3 bases and J gave up 2 bases; unmatched junction bases: 6. Germline V gene lookup returns CDR1 DFQATT and CDR2 SNEGSKA (reference sequence).

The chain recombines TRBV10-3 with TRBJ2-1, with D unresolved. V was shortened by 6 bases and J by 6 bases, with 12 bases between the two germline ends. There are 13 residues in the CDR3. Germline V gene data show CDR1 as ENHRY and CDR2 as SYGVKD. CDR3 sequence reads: CAIRISRGNEQFF. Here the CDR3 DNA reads TGTGCCATCAGAATTTCGAGAGGCAATGAGCAGTTCTTC.

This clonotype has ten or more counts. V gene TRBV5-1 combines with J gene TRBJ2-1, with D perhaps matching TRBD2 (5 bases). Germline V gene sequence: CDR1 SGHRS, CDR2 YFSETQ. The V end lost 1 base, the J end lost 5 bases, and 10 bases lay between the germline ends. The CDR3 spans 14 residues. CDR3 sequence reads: CASSLTGRNNEQFF. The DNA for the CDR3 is TGCGCCAGCAGCTTGACGGGAAGGAACAATGAGCAGTTCTTC. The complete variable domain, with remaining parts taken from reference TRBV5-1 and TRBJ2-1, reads KAGVTQTPRYLIKTRGQQVTLSCSPISGHRSVSWYQQTPGQGLQFLFEYFSETQRNKGNFPGRFSGRQFSNSRSEMNVSTLELGDSALYLCASSLTGRNNEQFFGPGTRLTVL.

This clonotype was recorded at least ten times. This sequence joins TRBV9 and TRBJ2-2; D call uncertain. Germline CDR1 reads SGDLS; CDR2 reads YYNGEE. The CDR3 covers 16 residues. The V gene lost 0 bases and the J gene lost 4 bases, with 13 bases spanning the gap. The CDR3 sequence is CASSVGVGRSTGELFF. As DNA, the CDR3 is TGTGCCAGCAGCGTAGGGGTCGGTAGGAGCACCGGGGAGCTGTTTTTT.

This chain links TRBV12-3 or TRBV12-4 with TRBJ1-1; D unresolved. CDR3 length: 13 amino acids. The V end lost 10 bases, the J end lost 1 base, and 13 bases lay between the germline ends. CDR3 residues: CATDDGGNTEAFF. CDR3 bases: TGTGCCACCGACGACGGCGGGAACACTGAAGCTTTCTTT.

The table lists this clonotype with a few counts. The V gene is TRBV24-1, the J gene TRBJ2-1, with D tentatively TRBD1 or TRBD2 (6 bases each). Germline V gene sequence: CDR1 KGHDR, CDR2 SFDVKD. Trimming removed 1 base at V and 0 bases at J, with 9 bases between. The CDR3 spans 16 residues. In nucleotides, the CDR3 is TGTGCCACCAGTGATTTAGGGGGGAACTCCTACAATGAGCAGTTCTTC. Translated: CATSDLGGNSYNEQFF.

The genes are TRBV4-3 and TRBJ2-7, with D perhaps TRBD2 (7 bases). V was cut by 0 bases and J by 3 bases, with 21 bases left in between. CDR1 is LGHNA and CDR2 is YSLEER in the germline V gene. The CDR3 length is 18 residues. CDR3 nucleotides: TGCGCCAGCAGCCAAGAGGGGGGGCTAGCGGAAAACTACTACGAGCAGTACTTC. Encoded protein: CASSQEGGLAENYYEQYF.

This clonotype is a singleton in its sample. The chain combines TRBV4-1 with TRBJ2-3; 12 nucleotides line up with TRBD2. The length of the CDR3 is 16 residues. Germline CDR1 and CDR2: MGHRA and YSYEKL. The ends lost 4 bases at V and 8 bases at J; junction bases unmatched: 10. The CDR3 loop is CASSRPSGRAQTTQYF. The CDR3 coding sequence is TGCGCCAGCAGCCGACCTAGCGGGAGGGCCCAGACTACGCAGTATTTT.

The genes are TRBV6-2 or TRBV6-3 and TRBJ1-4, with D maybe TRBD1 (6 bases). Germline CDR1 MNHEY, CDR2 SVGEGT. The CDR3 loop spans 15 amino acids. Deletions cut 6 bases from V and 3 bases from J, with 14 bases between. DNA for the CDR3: TGTGCCAGCAGATCCGACAGGAGGGCTAATGAAAAACTGTTTTTT. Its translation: CASRSDRRANEKLFF.